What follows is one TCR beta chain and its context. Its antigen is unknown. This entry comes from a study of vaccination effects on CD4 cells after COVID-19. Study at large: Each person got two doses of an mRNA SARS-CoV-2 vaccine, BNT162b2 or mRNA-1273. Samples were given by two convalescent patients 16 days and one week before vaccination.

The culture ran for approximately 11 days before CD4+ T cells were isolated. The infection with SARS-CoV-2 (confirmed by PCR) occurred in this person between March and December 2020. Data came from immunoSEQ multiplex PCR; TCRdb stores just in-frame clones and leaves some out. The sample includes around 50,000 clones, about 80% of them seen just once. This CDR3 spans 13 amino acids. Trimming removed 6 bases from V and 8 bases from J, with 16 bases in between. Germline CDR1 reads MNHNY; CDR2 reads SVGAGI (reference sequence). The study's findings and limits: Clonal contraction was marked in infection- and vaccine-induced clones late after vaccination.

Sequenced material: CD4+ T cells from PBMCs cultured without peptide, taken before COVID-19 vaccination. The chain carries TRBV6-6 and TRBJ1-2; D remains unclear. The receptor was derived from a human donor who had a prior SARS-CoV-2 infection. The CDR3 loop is CASSWSNGGGYTF. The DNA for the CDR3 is TGTGCCAGCAGCTGGTCCAATGGTGGGGGCTACACCTTC.